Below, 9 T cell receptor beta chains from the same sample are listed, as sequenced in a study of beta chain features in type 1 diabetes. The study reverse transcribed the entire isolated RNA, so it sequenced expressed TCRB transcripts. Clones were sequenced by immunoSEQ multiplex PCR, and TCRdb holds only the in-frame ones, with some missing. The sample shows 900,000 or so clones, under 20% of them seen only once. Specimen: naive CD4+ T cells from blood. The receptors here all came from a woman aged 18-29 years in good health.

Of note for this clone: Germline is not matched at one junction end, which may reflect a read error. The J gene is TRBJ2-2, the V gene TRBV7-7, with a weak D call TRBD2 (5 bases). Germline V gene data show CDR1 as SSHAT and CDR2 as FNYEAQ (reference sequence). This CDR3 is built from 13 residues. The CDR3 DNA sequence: TGTGCTAGCAGCTTAGAGGGCGCCGGGGAGCTGTTTTTT. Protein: CASSLEGAGELFF.

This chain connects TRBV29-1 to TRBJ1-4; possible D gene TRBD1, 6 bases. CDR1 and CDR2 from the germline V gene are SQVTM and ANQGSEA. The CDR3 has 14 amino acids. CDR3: CSIRIQGQGEKLFF. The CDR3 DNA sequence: TGCAGTATACGGATCCAGGGGCAAGGGGAAAAACTGTTTTTT.

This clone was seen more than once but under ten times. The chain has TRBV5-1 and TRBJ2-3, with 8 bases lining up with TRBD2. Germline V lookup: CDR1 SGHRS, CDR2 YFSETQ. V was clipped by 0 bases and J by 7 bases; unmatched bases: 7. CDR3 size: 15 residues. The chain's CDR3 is CASSLGWSGSNTQYF. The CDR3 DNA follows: TGCGCCAGCAGCTTGGGATGGAGCGGGAGTAATACGCAGTATTTT.

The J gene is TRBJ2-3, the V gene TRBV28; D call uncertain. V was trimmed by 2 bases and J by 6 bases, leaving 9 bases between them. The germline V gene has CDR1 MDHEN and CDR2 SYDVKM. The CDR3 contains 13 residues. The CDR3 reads CASSLRHGDTQYF. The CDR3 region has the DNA TGTGCCAGCAGTTTACGCCATGGGGATACGCAGTATTTT. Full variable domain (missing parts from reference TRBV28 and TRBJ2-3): DVKVTQSSRYLVKRTGEKVFLECVQDMDHENMFWYRQDPGLGLRLIYFSYDVKMKEKGDIPEGYSVSREKKERFSLILESASTNQTSMYLCASSLRHGDTQYFGPGTRLTVL.

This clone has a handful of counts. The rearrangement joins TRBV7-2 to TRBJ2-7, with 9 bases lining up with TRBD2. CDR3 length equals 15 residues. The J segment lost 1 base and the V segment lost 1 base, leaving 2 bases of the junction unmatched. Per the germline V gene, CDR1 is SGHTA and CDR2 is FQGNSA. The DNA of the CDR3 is TGTGCCAGCAGCTTAGTGCGGGAGGGGTCCTACGAGCAGTACTTC. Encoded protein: CASSLVREGSYEQYF.

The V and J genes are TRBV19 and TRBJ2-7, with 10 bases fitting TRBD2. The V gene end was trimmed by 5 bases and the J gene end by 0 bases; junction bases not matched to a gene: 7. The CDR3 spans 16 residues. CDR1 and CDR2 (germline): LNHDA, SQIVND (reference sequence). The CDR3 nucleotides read TGTGCCAGTAGTGTCTCTAGCGGGAGCGGCTCCTACGAGCAGTACTTC. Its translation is CASSVSSGSGSYEQYF.

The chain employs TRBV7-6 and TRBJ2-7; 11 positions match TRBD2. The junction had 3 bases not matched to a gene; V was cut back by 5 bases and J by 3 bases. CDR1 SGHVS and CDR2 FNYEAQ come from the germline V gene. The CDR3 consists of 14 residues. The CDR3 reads CASSIGTSGYEQYF. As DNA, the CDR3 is TGTGCCAGCAGCATCGGGACTAGCGGCTACGAGCAGTACTTC. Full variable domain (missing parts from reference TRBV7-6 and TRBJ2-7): GAGVSQSPRYKVTKRGQDVALRCDPISGHVSLYWYRQALGQGPEFLTYFNYEAQQDKSGLPNDRFSAERPEGSISTLTIQRTEQRDSAMYRCASSIGTSGYEQYFGPGTRLTVT.

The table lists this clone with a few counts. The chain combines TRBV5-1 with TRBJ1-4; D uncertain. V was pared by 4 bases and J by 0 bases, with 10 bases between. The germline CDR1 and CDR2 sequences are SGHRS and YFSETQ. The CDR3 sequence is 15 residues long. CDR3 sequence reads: CASSTGSATNEKLFF. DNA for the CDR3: TGCGCCAGCAGCACGGGATCTGCAACTAATGAAAAACTGTTTTTT.

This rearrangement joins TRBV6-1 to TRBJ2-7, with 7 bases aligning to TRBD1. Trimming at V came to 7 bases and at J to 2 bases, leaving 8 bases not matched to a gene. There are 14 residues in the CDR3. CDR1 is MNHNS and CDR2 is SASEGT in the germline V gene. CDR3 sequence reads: CASTLLGQTYEQYF. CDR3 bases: TGTGCCAGCACCCTCCTGGGACAGACCTACGAGCAGTACTTC.